This is a list of T cell receptor beta chains from one sample in a study of graft-versus-host responses after intestinal transplantation. These receptors' targets are unknown. Assay used: immunoSEQ multiplex PCR; TCRdb lists only in-frame clones, some missing. There are roughly 120,000 clones in the sample; roughly nine tenths occur only once, and over 0.15% lies in the top ten. The specimen was unstimulated CD4+ T cells sorted from spleen or lymph node cells, collected before intestinal transplant. These receptors were obtained from a human donor who received an intestinal transplant. The CDR3 runs from the conserved cysteine through the conserved F or W. The D gene is left open where the match is weak. Expanded clones are given a class, and other clones once, few, many or no size at all.

D	length	V	size	J	CDR3	DNA
.	15	TRBV27	.	TRBJ2-1	CASSLSWSSYNEQFF	TGTGCCAGCAGTCTAAGCTGGAGCTCCTACAATGAGCAGTTCTTC
.	15	TRBV30	.	TRBJ2-2	CAWSVGPQGTGELFF	TGTGCCTGGAGTGTAGGGCCCCAGGGCACCGGGGAGCTGTTTTTT
.	14	TRBV5-4	.	TRBJ2-4	CASSTELAKNIQYF	TGTGCCAGCAGCACAGAGTTAGCCAAAAACATTCAGTACTTC
TRBD1	16	TRBV27	.	TRBJ1-2	CASSQLGTVPNYGYTF	TGTGCCAGCAGTCAACTAGGGACAGTCCCTAACTATGGCTACACCTTC
TRBD1	15	TRBV10-1	once	TRBJ2-2	CASSNRDRGTGELFF	TGCGCCAGCAGTAACCGGGACAGGGGAACCGGGGAGCTGTTTTTT
.	13	TRBV6-5	.	TRBJ2-7	CASSYSSSYEQYF	TGTGCCAGCAGTTACTCGAGCTCCTACGAGCAGTACTTC
.	14	TRBV6-5	.	TRBJ1-1	CASRPGDLNTEAFF	TGTGCCAGCAGGCCGGGGGACTTGAACACTGAAGCTTTCTTT
.	17	TRBV15	.	TRBJ1-2	CATSRDLTPRNNYGYTF	TGTGCCACCAGCAGAGATCTAACCCCGCGCAATAACTATGGCTACACCTTC
.	15	TRBV28	.	TRBJ1-1	CASSPAGGSNTEAFF	TGTGCCAGCAGCCCGGCGGGGGGGTCGAACACTGAAGCTTTCTTT
.	15	TRBV18	.	TRBJ1-1	CASSPPRGPNTEAFF	TGTGCCAGCTCACCACCGCGGGGTCCGAACACTGAAGCTTTCTTT
.	15	TRBV6-1	.	TRBJ2-6	CASNSGWTGANVLTF	TGTGCCAGCAACTCAGGGTGGACTGGGGCCAACGTCCTGACTTTC
TRBD1	15	TRBV6-5	once	TRBJ1-6	CASRDSQGAQTPLHF	TGTGCCAGCAGGGACAGTCAGGGGGCGCAAACACCCCTCCACTTT
.	13	TRBV30	.	TRBJ2-7	CAWSVLRGREQYF	TGTGCCTGGAGTGTTCTCCGTGGGAGGGAGCAGTACTTC
TRBD2	16	TRBV5-1	.	TRBJ2-1	CASSLTGRAVRNEQFF	TGCGCCAGCAGCTTAACCGGGAGGGCCGTGAGGAATGAGCAGTTCTTC
TRBD1	14	TRBV6-6	few	TRBJ2-7	CASSYGTGYYEQYF	TGTGCCAGCAGTTACGGGACAGGTTACTACGAGCAGTACTTC
.	16	TRBV6-5	.	TRBJ2-7	CASSYGSALGNYEQYF	TGTGCCAGCAGTTACGGGTCGGCACTCGGAAACTACGAGCAGTACTTC
.	11	TRBV7-8	.	TRBJ2-7	CASSINYEQYF	TGTGCCAGCAGCATTAACTACGAGCAGTACTTC
.	11	TRBV28	.	TRBJ2-3	CASSFLYTQYF	TGTGCCAGCAGTTTCTTATATACGCAGTATTTT
.	10	TRBV6-7	.	TRBJ2-3	CAAYSDTQYF	TGTGCCGCCTATTCAGATACGCAGTATTTT
.	12	TRBV14	.	TRBJ2-1	CASSPGNNEQFF	TGTGCCAGCAGTCCAGGGAACAATGAGCAGTTCTTC
.	17	TRBV5-3	.	TRBJ2-7	CARSLPGGQRKDYEQYF	TGTGCCAGAAGCTTGCCAGGCGGTCAGCGGAAGGATTACGAGCAGTACTTC
TRBD2	14	TRBV6-5	.	TRBJ2-2	CASRGGVLGGELFF	TGTGCCAGCAGGGGGGGGGTCCTCGGCGGGGAGCTGTTTTTT
TRBD1	15	TRBV11-3	.	TRBJ2-3	CASSLDRSQADTQYF	TGTGCCAGCAGCTTGGACAGGTCCCAGGCGGATACGCAGTATTTT